A selection of T cell receptor beta chains follows, all from one sample in a study of regulatory T cells in long-lasting Graves disease. TCRdb passed the multiplex PCR reads through MiXCR, listing each CDR3 protein once. The repertoire includes some 340,000 distinct CDR3 sequences, around 11% of them detected once, and under 20% sits in the top ten. These data were also reused for a study on T cells in Graves' hyperthyroidism and ophthalmopathy.

Here the sequenced sample was peripheral blood mononuclear cells (PBMCs), taken at new diagnosis, from a patient treated with antithyroid drugs. These receptors were collected from a young woman with Graves disease. Each CDR3 is given with its conserved first and last residue. A D gene is named only where the DNA matches it firmly. Clone size is shown for a subset of rows, as once, few, many or a class of expanded clone.

j_call d_call clone_size v_call cdr3_aa cdr3_nt
TRBJ2-1 TRBD2 many TRBV28 CASSFLSGNYNEQFF TGTGCCAGCAGTTTCCTTAGCGGGAACTACAATGAGCAGTTCTTC
TRBJ2-1 - many TRBV4-1 CASSQDWPSLYNEQFF TGCGCCAGCAGCCAAGATTGGCCTAGCTTATACAATGAGCAGTTCTTC
TRBJ2-1 TRBD1 many TRBV12-5 CASGKGQGGRIEQFF TGTGCTAGTGGTAAAGGACAGGGGGGGAGGATTGAGCAGTTCTTC
TRBJ2-3 - few TRBV29-1 CSVGSGAASTDTQYF TGCAGCGTTGGAAGTGGGGCAGCTAGCACAGATACGCAGTATTTT
TRBJ2-7 TRBD1 few TRBV7-3 CASSQGQGLTYEQYF TGTGCCAGCAGCCAAGGACAGGGGTTAACCTACGAGCAGTACTTC
TRBJ1-5 - many TRBV9 CASSVSGGSGQPQHF TGTGCCAGCAGCGTGTCGGGGGGTTCGGGTCAGCCCCAGCATTTT
TRBJ1-2 - many TRBV5-8 CASRPGTGRPNYGYTF TGTGCCAGCAGACCTGGGACCGGGCGTCCTAACTATGGCTACACCTTC
TRBJ2-1 - - TRBV9 CASSVKEGGSYNEQFF TGTGCCAGCAGCGTAAAGGAGGGGGGCTCCTACAATGAGCAGTTCTTC
TRBJ1-2 TRBD1 many TRBV29-1 CSVGQGNYGYTF TGCAGCGTTGGACAGGGGAACTATGGCTACACCTTC
TRBJ1-1 - many TRBV3-1 CASSQALNTEAFF TGTGCCAGCAGCCAGGCACTGAACACTGAAGCTTTCTTT
TRBJ2-7 TRBD2 few TRBV6-2/TRBV6-3 CASSPLAGSYEQYF TGTGCCAGCAGCCCACTAGCGGGATCCTACGAGCAGTACTTC
TRBJ1-3 - - TRBV3-2 CASSLQGNTIYF TGTGCCAGCAGCTTACAGGGGAACACCATATATTTT
TRBJ2-5 TRBD2 many TRBV5-1 CASSPGQAGIGETQYF TGCGCCAGCAGCCCGGGCCAAGCGGGAATAGGGGAGACCCAGTACTTC
TRBJ2-3 - many TRBV20-1 CSAISLDTQYF TGCAGTGCCATTTCTCTAGATACGCAGTATTTT
TRBJ1-2 TRBD1 many TRBV20-1 CSARAPGQNYGYTF TGCAGTGCTCGCGCTCCGGGACAGAACTATGGCTACACCTTC
TRBJ2-1 TRBD2 many TRBV6-1 CASSLWASGRAAYNEQFF TGTGCCAGCAGTCTCTGGGCTAGCGGGAGGGCTGCCTACAATGAGCAGTTCTTC
TRBJ2-2 TRBD2 many TRBV20-1 CSASWLAGAGELFF TGCAGTGCTAGCTGGCTAGCGGGAGCCGGGGAGCTGTTTTTT
TRBJ2-5 TRBD2 many TRBV6-1 CASSELAGDQETQYF TGTGCCAGCAGTGAATTAGCGGGAGACCAAGAGACCCAGTACTTC
TRBJ1-4 TRBD1 many TRBV20-1 CSAREATGGNEKLFF TGCAGTGCTAGAGAGGCGACAGGGGGTAATGAAAAACTGTTTTTT
TRBJ1-2 - few TRBV19 CASSPALNYGYTF TGTGCCAGTAGCCCGGCCCTTAACTATGGCTACACCTTC
TRBJ2-7 TRBD2 many TRBV20-1 CSARDSGTPEQYF TGCAGTGCTAGAGATAGCGGGACGCCCGAGCAGTACTTC
TRBJ1-2 - many TRBV12-3/TRBV12-4 CASSRPPRGRVGYTF TGTGCCAGCAGCCGCCCCCCCCGTGGCAGGGTTGGCTACACCTTC
TRBJ2-1 TRBD2 many TRBV7-2 CASSLILAGGRYNEQFF TGTGCCAGCAGCTTAATACTAGCGGGGGGGAGATACAATGAGCAGTTCTTC
TRBJ1-1 - many TRBV20-1 CSAGPPNTEAFF TGCAGTGCTGGACCCCCGAACACTGAAGCTTTCTTT
TRBJ1-2 TRBD1 many TRBV4-2 CASSQPDRGATGYGYTF TGTGCCAGCAGCCAACCGGACAGGGGGGCCACTGGTTATGGCTACACCTTC
TRBJ1-2 TRBD1 few TRBV5-5 CASSLPGRGHYYGYTF TGTGCCAGCAGCTTGCCGGGCAGGGGGCATTACTATGGCTACACCTTC
TRBJ2-1 TRBD2 many TRBV11-1 CASSSSGLYNEQFF TGTGCCAGCAGCTCTAGCGGGCTATACAATGAGCAGTTCTTC
TRBJ1-5 TRBD1 many TRBV29-1 CSTWTGLDQPQHF TGCAGCACCTGGACAGGGTTAGATCAGCCCCAGCATTTT
TRBJ1-5 - few TRBV20-1 CSASTGRYQPQHF TGCAGTGCTAGCACAGGGAGGTATCAGCCCCAGCATTTT
TRBJ2-5 TRBD2 many TRBV3-1 CASSQGGQRGYQETQYF TGTGCCAGCAGCCAAGGGGGGCAGCGGGGGTATCAAGAGACCCAGTACTTC
TRBJ2-3 - few TRBV29-1 CSAAGQWRAGTDTQYF TGCAGCGCCGCGGGACAGTGGCGGGCGGGGACAGATACGCAGTATTTT
TRBJ1-1 TRBD1 - TRBV11-2 CASSRDRGRNTEAFF TGTGCCAGCAGCCGGGACAGGGGTCGAAACACTGAAGCTTTCTTT
TRBJ1-1 - many TRBV10-1 CASSEAWGTEAFF TGCGCCAGCAGTGAAGCATGGGGGACTGAAGCTTTCTTT
TRBJ2-7 - many TRBV20-1 CSARDQLHSNEQYF TGCAGTGCTAGAGATCAACTCCATTCGAACGAGCAGTACTTC
TRBJ2-1 - - TRBV4-1 CASSHRKWVGVRFF TGCGCCAGCAGCCACAGGAAGTGGGTTGGGGTACGGTTCTTC
TRBJ2-3 TRBD1 - TRBV20-1 CRPTGGTDTQYF TGCAGACCGACAGGGGGCACAGATACGCAGTATTTT
TRBJ1-1 - many TRBV7-9 CASSSFLGHQNTEAFF TGTGCCAGCAGCTCTTTTCTGGGACACCAGAACACTGAAGCTTTCTTT
TRBJ1-1 - many TRBV5-6 CASSLRWQSSAEAFF TGTGCCAGCAGCTTGAGGTGGCAGTCTTCAGCTGAAGCTTTCTTT
TRBJ2-1 - many TRBV25-1 CASSDQGDTQRRTYNEQFF TGTGCCAGCAGTGATCAAGGGGACACCCAGCGGAGAACCTACAATGAGCAGTTCTTC
TRBJ2-7 TRBD2 few TRBV20-1 CKPGTSGAYEQYF TGCAAGCCAGGGACTAGCGGAGCCTACGAGCAGTACTTC
TRBJ2-1 TRBD2 many TRBV3-1 CASSQDRLAGWDEQFF TGTGCCAGCAGCCAAGATAGACTAGCGGGGTGGGATGAGCAGTTCTTC
TRBJ2-5 - many TRBV6-1 CASSPHRREGETQYF TGTGCCAGCAGTCCGCACCGTAGAGAAGGGGAGACCCAGTACTTC
TRBJ1-1 - many TRBV11-2 CASSLAMNTEAFF TGTGCCAGCAGCTTGGCAATGAACACTGAAGCTTTCTTT
TRBJ2-3 - many TRBV7-2 CASIRADTQYF TGTGCCAGCATTCGGGCAGATACGCAGTATTTT
TRBJ2-1 TRBD2 - TRBV7-2 CASSLGGGDVDEQFF TGTGCCAGCAGCTTAGGGGGGGGAGATGTAGATGAGCAGTTCTTC
TRBJ2-2 TRBD2 - TRBV20-1 CSARDYLAVTGELFF TGCAGTGCTAGAGATTACCTAGCGGTTACCGGGGAGCTGTTTTTT
TRBJ2-1 - - TRBV18 CASSHGTANEQFF TGTGCCAGCTCACACGGCACAGCCAATGAGCAGTTCTTC
TRBJ2-7 - many TRBV11-2 CASSLAEGRKPEQYF TGTGCCAGCAGCTTAGCTGAGGGGCGGAAACCCGAGCAGTACTTC
TRBJ1-2 - few TRBV7-2 CASSLETDYGYTF TGTGCCAGCAGCTTAGAAACAGACTATGGCTACACCTTC
TRBJ2-1 - few TRBV5-1 CASSLGVPGNEQFF TGCGCCAGCAGCTTGGGGGTGCCAGGGAATGAGCAGTTCTTC
TRBJ1-1 - many TRBV19 CASSIWANTEAFF TGTGCCAGTAGTATTTGGGCGAACACTGAAGCTTTCTTT
TRBJ1-1 - - TRBV4-2 CASSHDTRGTEAFF TGTGCCAGCAGCCATGATACGAGGGGGACTGAAGCTTTCTTT
TRBJ2-1 - many TRBV12-3/TRBV12-4 CATCKQGGNEQFF TGTGCCACCTGTAAACAGGGGGGGAATGAGCAGTTCTTC
TRBJ2-1 TRBD1 many TRBV7-2 CASSQTGQTYNEQFF TGTGCCAGCAGCCAAACGGGACAGACATACAATGAGCAGTTCTTC
TRBJ1-1 - few TRBV5-5 CASGPTSRVSGTEAFF TGTGCCAGCGGTCCGACGAGCAGGGTCTCCGGCACTGAAGCTTTCTTT
TRBJ1-1 - many TRBV12-3/TRBV12-4 CASSNAFGQILENTEAFF TGTGCCAGCAGTAACGCATTCGGACAGATTCTCGAGAACACTGAAGCTTTCTTT
TRBJ1-1 - many TRBV6-2/TRBV6-3 CASSYPIHGVRVDTEAFF TGTGCCAGCAGTTACCCGATTCATGGTGTGAGGGTGGACACTGAAGCTTTCTTT
TRBJ1-1 TRBD1 many TRBV7-9 CASSLGQGVRTEAFF TGTGCCAGCAGCTTAGGACAGGGTGTTCGGACTGAAGCTTTCTTT
TRBJ1-2 - few TRBV12-3/TRBV12-4 CASNNRDGGQSTF TGTGCCAGCAATAACCGGGACGGGGGGCAAAGCACCTTC
TRBJ2-5 TRBD2 once TRBV3-1 CASSQERLVAGGETQYF TGTGCCAGCAGCCAAGAGAGACTGGTGGCGGGGGGGGAGACCCAGTACTTC